The clone carrying this T cell receptor beta chain was detected ten times or more. Arm-PCR of CDR3 regions and iRepertoire HTBI primers were the basis on which TCR beta libraries were built. In TCRdb, the multiplex PCR reads were re-called with MiXCR into one record per CDR3 protein. Found here are 420,000 or so distinct CDR3 sequences, around 17% of them singletons; the top ten hold about 25%. This specimen belongs to a study of regulatory T cells in long-lasting Graves disease. Noted time point: newly diagnosed GD, antithyroid drugs for less than 3 months. Preparation of the TCR library used RNA extracted from PBMCs. The CDR3 has 15 residues. Trimming cost V 5 bases and J 5 bases, with 16 bases left between them. Germline V CDR1 and CDR2: MDHEN, SYDVKM. These data were also filed under a second study, of T cells in Graves' hyperthyroidism and ophthalmopathy.

Here the sequenced sample was peripheral blood mononuclear cells (PBMCs), taken at new diagnosis, from a patient treated with antithyroid drugs. The clonotype was recovered from a woman aged 18-30 years with Graves disease. The rearrangement uses TRBV28 and TRBJ2-1, with D perhaps TRBD2 (5 bases). CDR3 coding DNA: TGTGCCAGCAGTCCCGGGGTAGCGAGGAACAATGAGCAGTTCTTC. It translates to CASSPGVARNNEQFF.